The entry below gives a single T cell receptor (beta chain) sequence along with its context. Its antigen target is currently unknown. Base-call qualities are not available, and no considerably larger clone is one nucleotide away. The sample comes from a study (dated by TCRdb to between 2021 and 2022). What the work shows at the level of the full study, not this receptor alone: According to the authors, more investigation is needed, including longitudinal sampling and evaluation of a control group.

For TCR beta sequencing, genomic DNA was taken from unsorted PBMCs, and those PBMCs had been isolated from peripheral blood. TCR beta chain repertoires were profiled by survey-level sequencing on the immunoSEQ platform. The original pipeline was this. CDR3 amino acid length spectratypes and V-J pairing frequencies were compared, and repertoire diversity was measured with the inverse Simpson index. Clonotypes specific to SARS-CoV-2, CMV, influenza A and EBV were annotated by matching TCR beta CDR3 sequences against VDJdb. This is the immuneACCESS table as TCRdb keeps it, with only in-frame sequences that have V and J called. A part of the clones is gone; compared with another copy, unresolved V genes explain less than half, and the rest is unexplained. That table supplies the V and J calls and clone size; D and trimming were determined from the DNA. Recorded for this sample are under 55,000 clones; just over 90% of them occurred a single time. The top ten clonotypes cover approximately 12% of the sample.

Input material: PBMCs. This clonotype originated in a man in his forties or fifties with rheumatoid arthritis.

This receptor has the CDR3 CASSSGQGASFEKLFF. The nucleotide sequence reads as follows: TGTGCCAGCAGCTCCGGACAGGGGGCGAGTTTTGAAAAACTGTTTTTT. Rearrangement joined TRBV9 to TRBJ1-4; 11 middle bases align to TRBD1. From its cysteine to its phenylalanine, the CDR3 spans 16 amino acids. Only the CDR3 DNA is retained, 48 bases long and in frame from the first base. Sequences SGDLS (CDR1) and YYNGEE (CDR2) are obtained from the germline V gene. V trim: 4 bases; J trim: 7 bases; unmatched bases: 9.